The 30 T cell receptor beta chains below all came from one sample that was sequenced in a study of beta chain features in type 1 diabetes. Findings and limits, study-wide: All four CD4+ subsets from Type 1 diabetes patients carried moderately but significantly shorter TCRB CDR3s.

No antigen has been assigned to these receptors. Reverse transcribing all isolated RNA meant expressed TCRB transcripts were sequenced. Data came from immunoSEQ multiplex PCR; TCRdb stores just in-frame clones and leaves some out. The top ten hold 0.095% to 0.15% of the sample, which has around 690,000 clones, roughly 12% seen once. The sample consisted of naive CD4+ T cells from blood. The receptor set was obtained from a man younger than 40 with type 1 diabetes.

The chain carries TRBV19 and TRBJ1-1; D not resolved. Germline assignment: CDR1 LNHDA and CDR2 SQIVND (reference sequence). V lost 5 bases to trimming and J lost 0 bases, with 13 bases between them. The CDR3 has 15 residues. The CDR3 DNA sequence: TGTGCCAGTAGTGGGTACGGCGGAGTGAACACTGAAGCTTTCTTT. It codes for CASSGYGGVNTEAFF.

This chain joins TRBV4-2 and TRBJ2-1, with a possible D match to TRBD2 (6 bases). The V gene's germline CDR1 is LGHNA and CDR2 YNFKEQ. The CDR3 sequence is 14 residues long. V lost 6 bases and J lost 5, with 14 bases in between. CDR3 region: CASSLEGGNNEQFF. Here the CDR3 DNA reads TGTGCCAGCAGTCTGGAGGGCGGAAACAATGAGCAGTTCTTC.

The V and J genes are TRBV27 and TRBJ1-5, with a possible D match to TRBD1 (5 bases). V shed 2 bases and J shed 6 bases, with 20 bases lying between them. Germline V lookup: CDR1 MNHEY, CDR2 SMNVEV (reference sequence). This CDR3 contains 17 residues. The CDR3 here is CASSLSPAGPVGQPQHF. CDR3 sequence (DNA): TGTGCCAGCAGTTTAAGCCCAGCGGGGCCCGTGGGTCAGCCCCAGCATTTT.

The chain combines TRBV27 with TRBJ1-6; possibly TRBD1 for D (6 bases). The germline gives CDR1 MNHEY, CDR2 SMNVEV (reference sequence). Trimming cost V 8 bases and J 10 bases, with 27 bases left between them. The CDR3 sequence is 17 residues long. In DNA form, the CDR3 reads TGTGCCAGCGGTAGGGGGGACCTTAGTATGTTCTACTCACCCCTCCACTTT. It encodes CASGRGDLSMFYSPLHF.

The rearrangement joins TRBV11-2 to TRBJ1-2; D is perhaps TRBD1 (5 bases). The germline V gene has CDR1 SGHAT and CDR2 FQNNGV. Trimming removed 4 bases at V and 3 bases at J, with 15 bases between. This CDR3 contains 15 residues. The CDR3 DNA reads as TGTGCCAGCAGCTCCTGGGGACCGGGGGACTATGGCTACACCTTC. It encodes CASSSWGPGDYGYTF.

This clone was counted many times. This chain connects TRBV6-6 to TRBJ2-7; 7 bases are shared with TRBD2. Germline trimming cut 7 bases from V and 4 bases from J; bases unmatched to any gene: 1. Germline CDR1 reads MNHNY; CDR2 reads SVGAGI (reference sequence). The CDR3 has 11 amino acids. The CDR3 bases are TGTGCCAGCAAGGGAGGGTACGAGCAGTACTTC. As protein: CASKGGYEQYF.

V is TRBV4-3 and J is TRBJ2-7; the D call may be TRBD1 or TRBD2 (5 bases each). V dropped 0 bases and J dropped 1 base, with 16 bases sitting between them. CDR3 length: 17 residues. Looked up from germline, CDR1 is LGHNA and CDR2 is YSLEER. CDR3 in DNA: TGCGCCAGCAGCCAAGATCCTGCGGGTAGGGGATCCTACGAGCAGTACTTC. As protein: CASSQDPAGRGSYEQYF.

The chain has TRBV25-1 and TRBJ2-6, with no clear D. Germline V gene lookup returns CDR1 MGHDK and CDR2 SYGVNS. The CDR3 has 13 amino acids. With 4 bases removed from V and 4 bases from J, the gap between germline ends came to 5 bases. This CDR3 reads CASSVAGANVLTF. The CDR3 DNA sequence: TGTGCCAGCAGTGTGGCCGGGGCCAACGTCCTGACTTTC.

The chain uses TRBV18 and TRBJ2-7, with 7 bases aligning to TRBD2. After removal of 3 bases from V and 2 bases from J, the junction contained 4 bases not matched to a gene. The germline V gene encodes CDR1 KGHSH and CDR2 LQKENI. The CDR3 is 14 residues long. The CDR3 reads CASSPAAGAYEQYF. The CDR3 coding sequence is TGTGCCAGCTCACCGGCCGCGGGGGCCTACGAGCAGTACTTC.

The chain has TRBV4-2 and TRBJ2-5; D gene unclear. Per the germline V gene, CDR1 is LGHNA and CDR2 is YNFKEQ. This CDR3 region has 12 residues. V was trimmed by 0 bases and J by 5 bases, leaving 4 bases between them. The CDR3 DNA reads TGTGCCAGCAGCCAAGAAGGGGAGACCCAGTACTTC. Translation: CASSQEGETQYF.

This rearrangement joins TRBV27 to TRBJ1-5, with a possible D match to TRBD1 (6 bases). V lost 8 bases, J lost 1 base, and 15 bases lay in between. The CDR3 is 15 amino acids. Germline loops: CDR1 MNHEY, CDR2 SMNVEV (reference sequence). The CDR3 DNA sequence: TGTGCCAGCTCGCTAACAGGGAGAAGCAATCAGCCCCAGCATTTT. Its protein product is CASSLTGRSNQPQHF.

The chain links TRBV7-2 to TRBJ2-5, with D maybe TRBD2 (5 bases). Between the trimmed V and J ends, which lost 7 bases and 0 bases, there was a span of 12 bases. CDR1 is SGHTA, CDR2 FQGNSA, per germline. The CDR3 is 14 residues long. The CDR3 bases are TGTGCCAGCAACAACCCGGGGTACCAAGAGACCCAGTACTTC. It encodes CASNNPGYQETQYF.

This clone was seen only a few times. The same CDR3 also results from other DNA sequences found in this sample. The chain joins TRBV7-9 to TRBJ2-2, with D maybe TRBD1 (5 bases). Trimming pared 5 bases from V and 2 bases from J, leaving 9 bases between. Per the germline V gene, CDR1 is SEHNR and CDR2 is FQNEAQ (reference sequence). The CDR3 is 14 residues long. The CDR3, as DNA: TGTGCCAGCAGCCTTCAGGGTAACACCGGGGAGCTGTTTTTT. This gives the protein CASSLQGNTGELFF.

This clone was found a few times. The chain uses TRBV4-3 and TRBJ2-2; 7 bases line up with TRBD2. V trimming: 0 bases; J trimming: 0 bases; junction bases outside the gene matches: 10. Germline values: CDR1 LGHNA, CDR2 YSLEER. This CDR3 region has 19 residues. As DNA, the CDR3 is TGCGCCAGCAGCCAAGAGCCCGTAGGACTAGATGCGAACACCGGGGAGCTGTTTTTT. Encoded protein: CASSQEPVGLDANTGELFF.

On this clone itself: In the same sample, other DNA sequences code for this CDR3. Here the CDR3 reads CASSPQGNYGYTF. CDR3 coding DNA: TGTGCCAGCAGCCCACAGGGGAACTATGGCTACACCTTC. The chain is built from TRBV6-5 and TRBJ1-2; 7 bases fit TRBD1. J gave up 2 bases and V 6 bases, and 3 bases lay outside the gene matches. Germline V gene lookup returns CDR1 MNHEY and CDR2 SVGAGI. This CDR3 spans 13 amino acids.

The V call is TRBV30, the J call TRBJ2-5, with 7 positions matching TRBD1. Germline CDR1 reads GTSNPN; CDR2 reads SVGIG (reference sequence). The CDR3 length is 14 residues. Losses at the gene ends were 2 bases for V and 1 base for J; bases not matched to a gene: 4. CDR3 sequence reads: CAWSIGTVQETQYF. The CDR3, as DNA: TGTGCCTGGAGTATAGGGACAGTCCAAGAGACCCAGTACTTC.

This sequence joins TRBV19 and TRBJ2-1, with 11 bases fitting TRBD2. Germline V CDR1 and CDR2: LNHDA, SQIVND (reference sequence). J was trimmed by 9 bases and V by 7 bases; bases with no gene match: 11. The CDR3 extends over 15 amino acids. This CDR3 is CASTTGTSGRGEQFF. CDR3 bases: TGTGCCAGTACCACCGGGACTAGCGGTCGAGGTGAGCAGTTCTTC.

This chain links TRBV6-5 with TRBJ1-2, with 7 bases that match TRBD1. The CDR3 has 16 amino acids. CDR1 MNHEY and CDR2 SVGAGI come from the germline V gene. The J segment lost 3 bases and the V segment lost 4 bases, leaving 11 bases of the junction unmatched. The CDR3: CASSSPTGDGYYGYTF. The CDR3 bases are TGTGCCAGCAGTTCCCCAACAGGGGATGGGTACTATGGCTACACCTTC.

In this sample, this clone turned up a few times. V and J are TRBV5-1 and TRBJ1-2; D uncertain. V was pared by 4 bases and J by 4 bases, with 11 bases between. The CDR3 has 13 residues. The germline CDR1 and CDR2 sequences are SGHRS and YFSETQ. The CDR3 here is CASSHDGSYGYTF. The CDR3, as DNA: TGCGCCAGCAGCCATGACGGAAGCTATGGCTACACCTTC. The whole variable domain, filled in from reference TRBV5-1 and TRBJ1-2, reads KAGVTQTPRYLIKTRGQQVTLSCSPISGHRSVSWYQQTPGQGLQFLFEYFSETQRNKGNFPGRFSGRQFSNSRSEMNVSTLELGDSALYLCASSHDGSYGYTFGSGTRLTVV.

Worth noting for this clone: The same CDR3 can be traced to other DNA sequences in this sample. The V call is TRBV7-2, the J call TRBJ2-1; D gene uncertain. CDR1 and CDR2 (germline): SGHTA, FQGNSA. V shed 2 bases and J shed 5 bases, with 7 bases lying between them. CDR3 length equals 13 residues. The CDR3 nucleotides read TGTGCCAGCAGCTTATCAAGGGACAATGAGCAGTTCTTC. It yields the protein CASSLSRDNEQFF.

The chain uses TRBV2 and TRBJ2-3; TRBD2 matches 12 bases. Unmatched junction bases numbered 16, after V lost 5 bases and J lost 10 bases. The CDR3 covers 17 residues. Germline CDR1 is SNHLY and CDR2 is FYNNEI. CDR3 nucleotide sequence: TGTGCCAGCAGTACGACTAGCGGGGGCCTCCCGCTACAAGCGCAGTATTTT. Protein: CASSTTSGGLPLQAQYF.

The CDR3, as DNA: TGTGCCAGCAGCGTACTCTGGAATGAGCAGTTCTTC. The encoded protein is CASSVLWNEQFF. V and J are TRBV9 and TRBJ2-1; no clear D gene. Germline V lookup: CDR1 SGDLS, CDR2 YYNGEE. Trimming took off 1 base at V and 7 bases at J, with 6 bases between the two ends. This CDR3 is 12 amino acids long.

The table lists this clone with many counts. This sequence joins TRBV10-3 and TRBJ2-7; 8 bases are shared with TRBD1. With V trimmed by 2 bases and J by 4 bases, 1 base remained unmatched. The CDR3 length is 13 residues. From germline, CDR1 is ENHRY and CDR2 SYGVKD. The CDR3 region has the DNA TGTGCCATCAGTGAGCGGGACAGGTACGAGCAGTACTTC. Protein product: CAISERDRYEQYF.

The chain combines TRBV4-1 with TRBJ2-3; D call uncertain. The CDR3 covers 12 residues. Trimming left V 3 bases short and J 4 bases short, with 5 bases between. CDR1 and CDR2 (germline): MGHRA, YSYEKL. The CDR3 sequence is CASSHPSDTQYF. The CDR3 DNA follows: TGCGCCAGCAGCCACCCGTCAGATACGCAGTATTTT.

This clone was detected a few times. As DNA, the CDR3 is TGTGCCATCACTCCGGGACAGGGCTATAGTAATGAGCAGTTCTTC. Amino acid sequence: CAITPGQGYSNEQFF. The chain recombines TRBV10-3 with TRBJ2-1; 9 bases align to TRBD1. This CDR3 is built from 15 residues. The germline gives CDR1 ENHRY, CDR2 SYGVKD. The trim removed 7 bases at V and 7 bases at J, leaving 11 bases unmatched.

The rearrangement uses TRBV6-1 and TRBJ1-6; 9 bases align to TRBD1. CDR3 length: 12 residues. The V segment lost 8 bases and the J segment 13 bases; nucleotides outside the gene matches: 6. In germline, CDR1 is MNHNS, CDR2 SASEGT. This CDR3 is CASDDRGYPLHF. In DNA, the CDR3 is TGTGCCAGCGATGACAGGGGGTATCCCCTCCACTTT.

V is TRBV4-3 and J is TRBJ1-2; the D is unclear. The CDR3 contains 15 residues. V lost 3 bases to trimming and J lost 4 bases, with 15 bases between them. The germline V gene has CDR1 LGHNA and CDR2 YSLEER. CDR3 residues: CASSHGYAPSYGYTF. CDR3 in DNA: TGCGCCAGCAGCCACGGGTACGCGCCGAGCTATGGCTACACCTTC.

The CDR3 DNA reads TGCGCCAGCAGCTTGGACCTCCGAACCTCGAACACTGAAGCTTTCTTT. As protein: CASSLDLRTSNTEAFF. V gene TRBV5-1 combines with J gene TRBJ1-1; D remains ambiguous. This CDR3 comprises 16 residues. Trimming stripped 0 bases from V and 1 base from J, with 13 bases between. CDR1 is SGHRS and CDR2 is YFSETQ in the germline V gene.

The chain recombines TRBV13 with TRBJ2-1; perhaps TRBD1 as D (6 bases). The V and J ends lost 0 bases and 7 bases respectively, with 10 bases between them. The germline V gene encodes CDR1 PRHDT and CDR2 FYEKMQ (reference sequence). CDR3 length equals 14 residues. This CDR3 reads CASSLGTGRNEQFF. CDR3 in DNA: TGTGCCAGCAGCTTAGGGACAGGTAGGAATGAGCAGTTCTTC.

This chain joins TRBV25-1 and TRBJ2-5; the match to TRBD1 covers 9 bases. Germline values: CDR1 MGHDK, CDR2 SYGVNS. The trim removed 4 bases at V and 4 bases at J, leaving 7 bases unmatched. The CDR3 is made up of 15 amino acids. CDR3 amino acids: CASSASDRGGETQYF. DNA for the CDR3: TGTGCCAGCAGTGCCTCGGACAGGGGCGGAGAGACCCAGTACTTC.